This T cell receptor beta chain emerged from a study of OX40 agonist ivuxolimab in advanced cancers. Germline CDR1 is SGHRS and CDR2 is YFSETQ. There are 18 residues in the CDR3. Trimming cost V 3 bases and J 0 bases; bases outside gene matches: 11. Findings and limits, study-wide: Clonal expansion in partial responders at 0.1-3.0 mg/kg ranked among the lowest. The expanded peripheral T cells' antigen specificity was not determined.

This clone has just a few counts. Its antigen is as yet unknown. Profiling relied on immunoSEQ multiplex PCR, and the TCRdb table lists in-frame clones only, not all of them. Here the sample spans nearly 55,000 clones, roughly 89% being singletons. This specimen consisted of CD4+ or CD8+ T cells sorted from blood, obtained in a trial of the OX40 agonist ivuxolimab. This receptor was taken from an adult with an advanced solid tumor such as melanoma, head and neck, liver or kidney cancer. This chain joins TRBV5-1 and TRBJ2-1, with TRBD2 matching 8 bases. This CDR3 is CASSSLGSGGHSYNEQFF. The CDR3 DNA follows: TGCGCCAGCAGCTCCCTGGGCAGCGGGGGTCACTCCTACAATGAGCAGTTCTTC.